The rows below give T cell receptor beta chains drawn from one sample of a study of cytomegalovirus exposure and HLA in healthy donors. Clones were sequenced by immunoSEQ multiplex PCR, and TCRdb holds only the in-frame ones, with some missing. The specimen's table records tens of thousands of clones. The sample consisted of PBMCs. Every receptor here comes from a female donor in good health and CMV-seropositive. Both conserved end residues are part of each CDR3. The D gene is left open where the match is weak.

D,V,length,J,CDR3,DNA
TRBD2,TRBV4-1,15,TRBJ2-7,CASSYQREGLYEQYF,TGCGCCAGCAGCTACCAGCGGGAGGGCCTTTACGAGCAGTACTTC
TRBD1,TRBV4-2,16,TRBJ2-5,CASSQSRTGGVETQYF,TGTGCCAGCAGCCAATCCCGGACAGGGGGAGTAGAGACCCAGTACTTC
-,TRBV6-1,15,TRBJ1-5,CASTRGTGGNQPQHF,TGTGCCAGCACCAGAGGGACGGGGGGAAATCAGCCCCAGCATTTT
TRBD1,TRBV18,15,TRBJ2-7,CASSPGQARGYEQYF,TGTGCCAGCTCACCGGGACAGGCGAGGGGGTACGAGCAGTACTTC
TRBD1,TRBV29-1,14,TRBJ2-7,CSVETGASSYEQYF,TGCAGCGTCGAAACAGGGGCCAGCTCCTACGAGCAGTACTTC
TRBD2,TRBV7-3,15,TRBJ2-1,CASSPGGASDNEQFF,TGTGCCAGCAGCCCGGGGGGGGCCTCAGACAATGAGCAGTTCTTC
-,TRBV7-2,15,TRBJ2-6,CATRFGGSGANVLTF,TGTGCCACCCGCTTCGGAGGCTCTGGGGCCAACGTCCTGACTTTC
TRBD1,TRBV18,14,TRBJ2-7,CASSQQGTSYEQYF,TGTGCCAGCTCACAACAGGGGACCTCCTACGAGCAGTACTTC
-,TRBV27,13,TRBJ1-1,CASSLRGGYEAFF,TGTGCCAGCAGTTTAAGGGGGGGATATGAAGCTTTCTTT
-,TRBV6-5,14,TRBJ2-7,CASSRGKGYLEQYF,TGTGCCAGCAGTAGAGGGAAAGGGTACTTGGAGCAGTACTTC
TRBD1,TRBV7-9,15,TRBJ1-5,CASSFGQGGNQPQHF,TGTGCCAGCAGCTTCGGACAGGGTGGCAATCAGCCCCAGCATTTT
TRBD2,TRBV4-2,13,TRBJ2-7,CASSRRGAYEQYF,TGTGCCAGCAGCCGTCGGGGGGCCTACGAGCAGTACTTC
TRBD1,TRBV9,12,TRBJ1-1,CASSAQTGRAFF,TGTGCCAGCAGCGCCCAGACAGGGAGGGCTTTCTTT
TRBD2,TRBV9,15,TRBJ2-7,CASSAAVAGPDEQYF,TGTGCCAGCAGCGCGGCGGTAGCGGGACCCGACGAGCAGTACTTC
-,TRBV5-1,13,TRBJ1-5,CASRQRPNQPQHF,TGCGCCAGCAGACAGAGACCTAATCAGCCCCAGCATTTT
TRBD1,TRBV4-1,16,TRBJ2-1,CASSQGRDRGWSEQFF,TGCGCCAGCAGCCAGGGACGGGACAGGGGCTGGAGTGAGCAGTTCTTC
-,TRBV6-6,15,TRBJ1-2,CASSYTRQKDYGYTF,TGTGCCAGCAGTTACACACGACAGAAGGACTATGGCTACACCTTC
-,TRBV2,13,TRBJ1-3,CASSDQRPNTIYF,TGTGCCAGCAGTGATCAGAGGCCAAACACCATATATTTT
-,TRBV11-1,13,TRBJ2-7,CASSLGFRGEQYF,TGTGCCAGCAGCTTAGGTTTCAGGGGCGAGCAGTACTTC
TRBD2,TRBV7-9,12,TRBJ2-1,CATLAGAYEQFF,TGTGCCACTTTAGCGGGAGCTTATGAGCAGTTCTTC
TRBD1,TRBV27,13,TRBJ1-2,CASSVGQGAGYTF,TGTGCCAGCAGTGTGGGACAGGGGGCTGGCTACACCTTC
-,TRBV5-1,16,TRBJ1-6,CASSLVAGDGNSPLHF,TGCGCCAGCAGCTTGGTTGCAGGGGATGGTAATTCACCCCTCCACTTT
-,TRBV19,17,TRBJ2-4,CASSIVDRAGAKNIQYF,TGTGCCAGTAGTATTGTGGACAGAGCGGGGGCCAAAAACATTCAGTACTTC